This section outlines one TCR beta chain sequence together with its context. The germline gives CDR1 LNHNV, CDR2 YYDKDF (reference sequence). CDR3 length: 15 amino acids. Trimming at V came to 5 bases and at J to 5 bases, leaving 9 bases not matched to a gene. In the authors' methods: Reference gene primer amplification gave estimated nucleated cell counts. Sequencing was performed with immunoSEQ multiplex PCR; in TCRdb, only in-frame clones are kept and a portion is missing. V and J calls and clone size are those listed in that table; D and trimming were worked out from the DNA. In the table there are 250,000 or so clones, 90% of which are singletons. Seattle participants joined during active infection and were tracked over time. The data derive from a study of blood T cell repertoires in COVID-19. Study-wide context: Donors in the United States, Italy and Spain gave samples during acute or convalescent COVID-19. The analysed material was cDNA or gDNA that came from T cells, B-cell-depleted T cells, or PBMCs.

The TCR originated in a woman aged 55-69 years with COVID-19, enrolled during active disease. The sample taken for sequencing was peripheral blood. The V gene is TRBV15, the J gene TRBJ1-1, with 9 bases that match TRBD1. The CDR3 sequence: CATSLTGGAGTEAFF. In DNA, the CDR3 is TGTGCCACCAGCTTAACAGGGGGCGCGGGGACTGAAGCTTTCTTT.